This T cell receptor beta chain originates from a study of beta chain features in type 1 diabetes. Study observations and caveats: Whether TCRB rearrangement is influenced by HLA type was left unresolved in this analysis. Significant though moderate, a shortening of TCRB CDR3s appeared in all four CD4+ subsets of Type 1 diabetes patients.

As every portion of the isolated RNA was reverse transcribed, the sequencing read expressed TCRB transcripts. Sequencing was performed with immunoSEQ multiplex PCR; in TCRdb, only in-frame clones are kept and a portion is missing. The sample has about 15,000 clones, approximately 60% seen once. As concerns this clone: Its antigen is not known.

Via the markers CD45RO/CCR7/CD25/CD127/CD95/CD27, stem cell-like memory, regulatory, central memory and naive CD4+ cells were sorted. This clonotype was obtained from a woman aged 18-29 years with type 1 diabetes. Sequenced input: stem cell memory CD4+ T cells from blood.

CDR3 bases: TGTGCCAGCTCACCGGCTGGAGGGCTTTCCTACGAGCAGTACTTC. Amino acids: CASSPAGGLSYEQYF. This chain joins TRBV18 and TRBJ2-7, with D tentatively TRBD2 (6 bases). The CDR3 is 15 residues long. With 3 bases removed from V and 1 base from J, the gap between germline ends came to 13 bases. Germline V lookup: CDR1 KGHSH, CDR2 LQKENI.